The clone carrying this TCR beta chain was counted ten times or more. This sample's TCRbeta library carried unique molecular identifier barcodes. TCRdb re-called the PCR reads with MiXCR, one entry per CDR3 protein. This table has around 680,000 distinct CDR3 sequences, roughly 17% appearing once. This sample is part of a study of T-cell reconstitution after alpha-beta-depleted transplantation in children. Looked up from germline, CDR1 is ENHRY and CDR2 is SYGVKD. Trimming cost V 2 bases and J 2 bases, with 9 bases left between them. There are 14 residues in the CDR3. The clonotype was recovered from a human donor who donated a stem cell graft to a child with acute myeloid leukemia. V is TRBV10-3 and J is TRBJ1-2; D might be TRBD1 (5 bases). Sequenced material: PBMCs from the stem cell graft donor, taken from the stem cell graft. For the CDR3, the DNA is TGTGCCATCAGTGAGACTCCAGGGAACTATGGCTACACCTTC. Translated: CAISETPGNYGYTF.